The text below deals with one T cell receptor (beta chain). Its specificity is not known. The data derive from a study of T-cell reconstitution after alpha-beta-depleted transplantation in children. Findings of the study overall: Newly produced T cells mostly provided counts and TCRbeta diversity after one year, as hyperexpanded clones declined. From surviving recipient T cells and thymic progenitors came the high day-60 TCRbeta diversity observed in some patients. Approximately two months post-transplant, alpha-beta T cells reportedly originated from several hundred expanded graft clones.

CDR1 is SGHVS and CDR2 is FNYEAQ in the germline V gene. This CDR3 has 16 amino acids. V lost 1 base to trimming and J lost 3 bases; unmatched junction nucleotides: 5. For TCRbeta, the library was prepared with unique molecular identifiers. TCRdb called the PCR reads again in MiXCR, with one record for every CDR3 protein. Of 550,000 to 800,000 distinct CDR3 sequences in the sample, around 13% were seen once. The source was PBMCs, collected before TCRalphabeta/CD19-depleted stem cell transplant. The TCR sequence derives from a girl under 10 years old with congenital amegakaryocytic thrombocytopenia, due to receive a stem cell transplant. The chain links TRBV7-6 to TRBJ2-5; 10 bases are a match to TRBD2. CDR3: CASSLETSGTEETQYF. CDR3 nucleotides: TGTGCCAGCAGCTTAGAAACTAGCGGGACGGAAGAGACCCAGTACTTC.